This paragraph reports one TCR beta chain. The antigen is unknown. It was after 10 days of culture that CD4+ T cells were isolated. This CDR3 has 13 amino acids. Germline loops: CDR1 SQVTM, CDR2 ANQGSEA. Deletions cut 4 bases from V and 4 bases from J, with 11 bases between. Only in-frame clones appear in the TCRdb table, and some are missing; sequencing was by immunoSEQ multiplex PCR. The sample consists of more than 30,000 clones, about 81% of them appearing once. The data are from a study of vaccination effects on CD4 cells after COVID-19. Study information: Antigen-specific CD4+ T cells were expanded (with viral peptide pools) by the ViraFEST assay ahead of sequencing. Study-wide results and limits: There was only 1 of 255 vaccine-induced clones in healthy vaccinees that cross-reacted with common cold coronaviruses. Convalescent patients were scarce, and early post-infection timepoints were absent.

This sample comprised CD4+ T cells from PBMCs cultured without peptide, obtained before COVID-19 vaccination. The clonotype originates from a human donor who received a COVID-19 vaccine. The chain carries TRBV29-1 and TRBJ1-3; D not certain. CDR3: CSVVSYGGNTIYF. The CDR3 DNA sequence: TGCAGCGTTGTTTCCTACGGAGGAAACACCATATATTTT.